The present T cell receptor beta chain was sequenced within a study of regulatory T cells in long-lasting Graves disease. Overall study context: Patients newly diagnosed with Graves' had been on antithyroid drugs for under 3 months.

Time point given: newly diagnosed GD, antithyroid drugs for less than 3 months. Extracted RNA from PBMCs served as the source of the TCR library. CDR3-region Arm-PCR and iRepertoire HTBI primers produced the TCR beta libraries. TCRdb redid the calling of the multiplex PCR reads with MiXCR, one entry per CDR3 protein. Among roughly 500,000 distinct CDR3 sequences listed, roughly 13% were seen once. Looked up from germline, CDR1 is SNHLY and CDR2 is FYNNEI. The CDR3 length is 18 residues. V dropped 4 bases and J dropped 2; count of bases not matched to a gene: 12. There are many counts of this clonotype. This sample also appeared in a second study, on T cells in Graves' hyperthyroidism and ophthalmopathy.

This chain connects TRBV2 to TRBJ2-3; 10 bases align to TRBD2. Sequenced material: peripheral blood mononuclear cells (PBMCs), taken at new diagnosis, from a patient treated with antithyroid drugs. The sequence was collected from a man aged 25 to 45 with Graves disease. Written as DNA, the CDR3 is TGTGCCAGCAGTGGCCGACTAGCGGGCCCCCAAAACACAGATACGCAGTATTTT. This codes for CASSGRLAGPQNTDTQYF.